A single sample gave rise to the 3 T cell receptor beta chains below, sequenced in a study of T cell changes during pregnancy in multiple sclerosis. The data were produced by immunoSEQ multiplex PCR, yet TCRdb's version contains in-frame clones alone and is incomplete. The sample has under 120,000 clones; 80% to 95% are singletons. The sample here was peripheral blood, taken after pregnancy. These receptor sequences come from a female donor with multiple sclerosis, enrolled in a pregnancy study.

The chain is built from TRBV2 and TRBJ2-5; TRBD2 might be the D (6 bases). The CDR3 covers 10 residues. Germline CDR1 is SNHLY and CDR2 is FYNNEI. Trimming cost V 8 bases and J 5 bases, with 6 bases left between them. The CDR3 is CASGGETQYF. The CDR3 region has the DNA TGTGCCAGCGGGGGGGAGACCCAGTACTTC.

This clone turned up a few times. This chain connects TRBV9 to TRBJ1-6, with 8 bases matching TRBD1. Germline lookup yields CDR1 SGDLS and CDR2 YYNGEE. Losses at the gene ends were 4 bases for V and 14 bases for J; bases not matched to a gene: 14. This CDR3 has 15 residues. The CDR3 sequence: CASSSTAGTGLALHF. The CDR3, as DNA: TGTGCCAGCAGCTCGACAGCCGGGACAGGACTAGCCCTCCACTTT.

CDR3 coding DNA: TGTGCCAGCATGGGCGCGACAGATAATCAGCCCCAGCATTTT. Amino acid sequence: CASMGATDNQPQHF. The rearrangement links TRBV28 to TRBJ1-5; weak D call: TRBD1 (5 bases). Per the germline V gene, CDR1 is MDHEN and CDR2 is SYDVKM. Trimming took 7 bases from V and 4 from J, leaving 14 bases between them. The CDR3 contains 14 residues.